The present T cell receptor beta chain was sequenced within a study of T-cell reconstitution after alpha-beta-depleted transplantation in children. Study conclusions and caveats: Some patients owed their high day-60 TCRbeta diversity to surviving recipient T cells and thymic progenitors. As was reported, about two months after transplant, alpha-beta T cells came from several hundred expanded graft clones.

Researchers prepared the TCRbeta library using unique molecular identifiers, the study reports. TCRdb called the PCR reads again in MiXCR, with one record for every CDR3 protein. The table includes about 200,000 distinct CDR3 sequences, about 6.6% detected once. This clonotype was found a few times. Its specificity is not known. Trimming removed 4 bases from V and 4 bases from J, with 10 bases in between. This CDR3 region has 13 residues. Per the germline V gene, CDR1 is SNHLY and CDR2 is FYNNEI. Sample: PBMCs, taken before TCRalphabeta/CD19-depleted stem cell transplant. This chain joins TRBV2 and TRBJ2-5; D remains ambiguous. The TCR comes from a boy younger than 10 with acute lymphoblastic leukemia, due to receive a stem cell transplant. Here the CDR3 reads CASSVGERETQYF. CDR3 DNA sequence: TGTGCCAGCAGTGTCGGTGAGCGAGAGACCCAGTACTTC. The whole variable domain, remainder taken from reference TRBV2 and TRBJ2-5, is EPEVTQTPSHQVTQMGQEVILRCVPISNHLYFYWYRQILGQKVEFLVSFYNNEISEKSEIFDDQFSVERPDGSNFTLKIRSTKLEDSAMYFCASSVGERETQYFGPGTRLLVL.